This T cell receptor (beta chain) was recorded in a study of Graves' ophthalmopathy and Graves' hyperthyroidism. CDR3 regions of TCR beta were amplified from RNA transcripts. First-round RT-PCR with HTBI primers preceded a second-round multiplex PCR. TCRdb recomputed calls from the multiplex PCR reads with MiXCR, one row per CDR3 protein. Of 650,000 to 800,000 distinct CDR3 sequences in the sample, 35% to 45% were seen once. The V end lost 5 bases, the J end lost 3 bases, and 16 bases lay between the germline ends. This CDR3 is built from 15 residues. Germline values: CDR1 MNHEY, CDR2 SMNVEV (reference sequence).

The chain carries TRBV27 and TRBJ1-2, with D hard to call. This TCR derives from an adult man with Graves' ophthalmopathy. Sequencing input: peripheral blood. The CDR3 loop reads CASSTGRPLDYGYTF. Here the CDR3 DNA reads TGTGCCAGCAGTACCGGACGACCCTTGGACTATGGCTACACCTTC.